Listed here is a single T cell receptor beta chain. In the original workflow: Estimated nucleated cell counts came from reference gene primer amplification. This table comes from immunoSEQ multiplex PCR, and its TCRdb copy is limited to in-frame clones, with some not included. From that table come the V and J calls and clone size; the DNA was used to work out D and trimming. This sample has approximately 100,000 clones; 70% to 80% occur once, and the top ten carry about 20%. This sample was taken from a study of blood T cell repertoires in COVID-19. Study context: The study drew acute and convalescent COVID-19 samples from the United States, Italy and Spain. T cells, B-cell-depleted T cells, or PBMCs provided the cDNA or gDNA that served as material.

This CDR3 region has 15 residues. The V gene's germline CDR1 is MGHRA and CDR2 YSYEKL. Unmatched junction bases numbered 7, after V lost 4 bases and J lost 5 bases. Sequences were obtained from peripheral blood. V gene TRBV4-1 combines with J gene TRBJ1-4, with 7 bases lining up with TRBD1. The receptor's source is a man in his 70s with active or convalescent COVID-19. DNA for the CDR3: TGCGCCAGCAGCCTATTGACAGGGCAGAATGAAAAACTGTTTTTT. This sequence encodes CASSLLTGQNEKLFF.